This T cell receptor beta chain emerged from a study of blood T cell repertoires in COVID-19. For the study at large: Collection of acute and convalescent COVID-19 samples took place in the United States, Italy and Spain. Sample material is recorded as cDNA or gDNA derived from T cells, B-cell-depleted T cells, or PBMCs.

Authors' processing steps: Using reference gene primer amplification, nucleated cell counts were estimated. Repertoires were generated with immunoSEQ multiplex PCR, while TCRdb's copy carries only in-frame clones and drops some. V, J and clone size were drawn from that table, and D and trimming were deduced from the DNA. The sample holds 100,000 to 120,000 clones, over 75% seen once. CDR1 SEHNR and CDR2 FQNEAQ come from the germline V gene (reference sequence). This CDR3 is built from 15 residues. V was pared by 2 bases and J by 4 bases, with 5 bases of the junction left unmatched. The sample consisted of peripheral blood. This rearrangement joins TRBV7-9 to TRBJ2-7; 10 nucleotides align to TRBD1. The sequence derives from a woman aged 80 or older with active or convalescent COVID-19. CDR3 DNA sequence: TGTGCCAGCAGCTTAAGAGGACAGGGGGTTTACGAGCAGTACTTC. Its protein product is CASSLRGQGVYEQYF. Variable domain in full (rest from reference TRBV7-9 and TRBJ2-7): DTGVSQNPRHKITKRGQNVTFRCDPISEHNRLYWYRQTLGQGPEFLTYFQNEAQLEKSRLLSDRFSAERPKGSFSTLEIQRTEQGDSAMYLCASSLRGQGVYEQYFGPGTRLTVT.